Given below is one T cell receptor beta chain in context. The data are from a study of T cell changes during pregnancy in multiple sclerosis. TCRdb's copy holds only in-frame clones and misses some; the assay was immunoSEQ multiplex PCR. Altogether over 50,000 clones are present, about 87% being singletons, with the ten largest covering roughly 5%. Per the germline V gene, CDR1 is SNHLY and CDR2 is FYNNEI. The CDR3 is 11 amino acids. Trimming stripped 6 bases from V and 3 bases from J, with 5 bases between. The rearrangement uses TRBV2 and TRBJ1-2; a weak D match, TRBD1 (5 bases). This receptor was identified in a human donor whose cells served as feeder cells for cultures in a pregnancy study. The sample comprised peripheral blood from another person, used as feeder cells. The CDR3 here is CASSRDYGYTF. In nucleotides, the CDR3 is TGTGCCAGCAGCAGGGACTATGGCTACACCTTC.